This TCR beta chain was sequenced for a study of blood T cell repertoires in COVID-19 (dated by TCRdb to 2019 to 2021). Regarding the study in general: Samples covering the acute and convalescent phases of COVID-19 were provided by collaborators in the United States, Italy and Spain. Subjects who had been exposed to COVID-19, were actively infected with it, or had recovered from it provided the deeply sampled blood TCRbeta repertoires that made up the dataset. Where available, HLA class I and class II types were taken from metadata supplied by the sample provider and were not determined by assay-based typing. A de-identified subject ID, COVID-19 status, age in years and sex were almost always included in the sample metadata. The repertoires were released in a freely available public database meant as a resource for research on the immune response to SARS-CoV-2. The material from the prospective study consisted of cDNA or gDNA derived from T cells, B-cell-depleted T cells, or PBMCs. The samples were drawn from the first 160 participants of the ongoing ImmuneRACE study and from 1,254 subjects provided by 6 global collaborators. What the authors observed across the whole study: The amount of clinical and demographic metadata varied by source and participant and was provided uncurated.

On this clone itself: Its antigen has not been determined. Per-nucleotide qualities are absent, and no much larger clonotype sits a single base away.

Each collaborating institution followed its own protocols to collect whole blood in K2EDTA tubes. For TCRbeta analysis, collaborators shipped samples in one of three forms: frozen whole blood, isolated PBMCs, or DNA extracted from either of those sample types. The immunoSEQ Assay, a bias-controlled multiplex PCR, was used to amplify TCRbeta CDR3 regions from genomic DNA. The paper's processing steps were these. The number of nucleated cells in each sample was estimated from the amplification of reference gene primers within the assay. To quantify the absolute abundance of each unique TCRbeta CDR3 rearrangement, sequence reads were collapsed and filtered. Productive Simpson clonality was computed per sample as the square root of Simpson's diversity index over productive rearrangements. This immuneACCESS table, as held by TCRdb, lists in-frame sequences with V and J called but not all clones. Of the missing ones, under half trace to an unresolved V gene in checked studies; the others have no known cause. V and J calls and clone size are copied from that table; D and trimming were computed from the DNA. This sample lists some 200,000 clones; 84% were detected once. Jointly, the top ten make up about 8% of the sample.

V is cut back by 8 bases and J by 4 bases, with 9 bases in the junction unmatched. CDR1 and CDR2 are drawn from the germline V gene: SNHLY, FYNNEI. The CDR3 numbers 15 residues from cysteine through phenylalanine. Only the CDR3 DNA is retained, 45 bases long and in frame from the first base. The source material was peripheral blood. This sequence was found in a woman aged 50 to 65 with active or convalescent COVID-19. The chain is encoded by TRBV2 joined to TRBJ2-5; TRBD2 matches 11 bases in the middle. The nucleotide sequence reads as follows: TGTGCCAGCGGGGTAGCGGGGGGGGGTCGAGAGACCCAGTACTTC. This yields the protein CASGVAGGGRETQYF.